Following are 32 T cell receptor beta chains from one sample sequenced in a study of blood T cell repertoires in COVID-19. Generated by immunoSEQ multiplex PCR, the TCRdb table keeps only in-frame clones and is missing some. The data show about 48,000 clones, with approximately 84% seen just once and 2% to 3% held by the top ten. Source material: peripheral blood. These receptor sequences come from an elderly woman with COVID-19, enrolled during active disease.

The rearrangement joins TRBV2 to TRBJ2-5, with 10 bases lining up with TRBD2. Germline-derived CDR1 and CDR2 are SNHLY and FYNNEI. The CDR3 spans 15 residues. V shed 6 bases and J 5 bases; nucleotides not matched to a gene: 9. DNA of the CDR3: TGTGCCAGCAGACGAGCGGGGGGGCCCCCGGAGACCCAGTACTTC. Translating it yields CASRRAGGPPETQYF.

The chain recombines TRBV5-5 with TRBJ1-1, with 7 positions matching TRBD1. The V and J ends lost 4 bases and 6 bases, in that order; junction bases with no gene match: 12. Germline CDR1 is SGHKS and CDR2 is YYEKEE (reference sequence). The CDR3 covers 15 residues. The CDR3 here is CASSPKFTGDPEAFF. The DNA for the CDR3 is TGTGCCAGCAGCCCCAAATTTACAGGGGACCCTGAAGCTTTCTTT.

This clone has only a few counts. This sequence joins TRBV6-5 and TRBJ1-1, with D unclear. In germline, CDR1 is MNHEY, CDR2 SVGAGI. This CDR3 has 13 residues. Between the trimmed V and J ends, which lost 4 bases and 3 bases, there was a span of 9 bases. CDR3 amino acids: CASSLTEDTEAFF. Here the CDR3 DNA reads TGTGCCAGCAGTTTAACTGAGGACACTGAAGCTTTCTTT.

The CDR3 coding sequence is TGCGCCAGCAGCCAAGGAAACAGGGGGCAGGGAACCGGGGAGCTGTTTTTT. Its translation: CASSQGNRGQGTGELFF. The chain carries TRBV4-1 and TRBJ2-2; TRBD1 matches at 9 bases. The CDR3 is made up of 17 amino acids. Looked up from germline, CDR1 is MGHRA and CDR2 is YSYEKL. Germline trimming cut 1 base from V and 5 bases from J; bases unmatched to any gene: 8.

The chain employs TRBV18 and TRBJ1-1; D remains unclear. Looked up from germline, CDR1 is KGHSH and CDR2 is LQKENI. This CDR3 is built from 16 residues. V lost 2 bases, J lost 4 bases, and 17 bases lay in between. CDR3 bases: TGTGCCAGCTCACCAAAGCGGGGTGAGAAGGGCACTGAAGCTTTCTTT. Its translation is CASSPKRGEKGTEAFF. Full variable domain (remainder filled in from reference TRBV18 and TRBJ1-1): NAGVMQNPRHLVRRRGQEARLRCSPMKGHSHVYWYRQLPEEGLKFMVYLQKENIIDESGMPKERFSAEFPKEGPSILRIQQVVRGDSAAYFCASSPKRGEKGTEAFFGQGTRLTVV.

This rearrangement joins TRBV1 to TRBJ1-1; TRBD1, the D gene given by the table, was not confirmed from the DNA. TRBV1 is reported as a pseudogene. The CDR3 length is 17 residues. The CDR3 loop is CTDARTGGKTAPSEAFF. CDR3 sequence (DNA): TGCACCGACGCCCGGACAGGGGGGAAAACAGCTCCATCTGAAGCTTTCTTT.

V and J are TRBV19 and TRBJ1-1, with 10 bases that match TRBD1. Germline V gene data show CDR1 as LNHDA and CDR2 as SQIVND (reference sequence). This CDR3 has 14 amino acids. The ends lost 6 bases at V and 4 bases at J; junction bases unmatched: 5. CDR3 DNA: TGTGCCAGTAGCGACAGGGGGCGCGCCACTGAAGCTTTCTTT. Translation gives CASSDRGRATEAFF.

Here the CDR3 reads CAGRGQGATEAFF. The CDR3 DNA follows: TGTGCCGGCCGAGGACAGGGGGCAACTGAAGCTTTCTTT. The V gene is TRBV2, the J gene TRBJ1-1; 11 bases fit TRBD1. The CDR3 totals 13 residues. Trimming at V came to 11 bases and at J to 5 bases, leaving 7 bases not matched to a gene. Germline CDR1 SNHLY, CDR2 FYNNEI.

The chain employs TRBV5-1 and TRBJ2-7; a possible D gene is TRBD2 (5 bases). Trimming stripped 3 bases from V and 0 bases from J, with 10 bases between. This CDR3 comprises 14 residues. CDR1 is SGHRS and CDR2 is YFSETQ in the germline V gene. The CDR3 reads CASSWLASSYEQYF. Here the CDR3 DNA reads TGCGCCAGCAGCTGGTTAGCGAGCTCCTACGAGCAGTACTTC.

CDR3 nucleotides: TGTGCCAGCAGTTACCCCCAGAAACAGGCGGACTATGGCTACACCTTC. Translation gives CASSYPQKQADYGYTF. The chain couples TRBV6-6 to TRBJ1-2, with D perhaps matching TRBD1 (5 bases). Germline V gives CDR1 MNHNY, CDR2 SVGAGI (reference sequence). The CDR3 totals 16 residues. Deletions cut 2 bases from V and 3 bases from J, with 16 bases between.

CDR3 in amino acids: CASSPIVSGTYTDTQYF. CDR3 nucleotide sequence: TGTGCCAGCTCACCAATTGTCAGCGGGACTTACACAGATACGCAGTATTTT. The chain uses TRBV18 and TRBJ2-3; 7 nucleotides align to TRBD2. The trim removed 2 bases at V and 2 bases at J, leaving 10 bases unmatched. From germline, CDR1 is KGHSH and CDR2 LQKENI. This CDR3 has 17 residues.

The rearrangement joins TRBV2 to TRBJ2-7, with TRBD1 matching 7 bases. The germline CDR1 and CDR2 sequences are SNHLY and FYNNEI. The CDR3 has 14 amino acids. Losses at the gene ends were 4 bases for V and 1 base for J; bases not matched to a gene: 4. CDR3 sequence (DNA): TGTGCCAGCAGTGCCGGGACAGAGTCCTACGAGCAGTACTTC. Amino acids: CASSAGTESYEQYF.

This chain joins TRBV7-9 and TRBJ2-3; 10 bases fit TRBD2. Germline V CDR1 and CDR2: SEHNR, FQNEAQ (reference sequence). Trimming removed 5 bases from V and 0 bases from J; junction bases left unmatched: 11. The CDR3 runs 18 residues. CDR3 loop: CASSGTSEAPGSTDTQYF. DNA of the CDR3: TGTGCCAGCAGCGGGACTAGCGAAGCTCCCGGGAGCACAGATACGCAGTATTTT.

The chain combines TRBV23-1 with TRBJ2-7, with TRBD1 identical over 7 bases. TRBV23-1 is an open reading frame whose function is uncertain. J lost 3 bases, V lost 0 bases, and 2 bases had no gene match. The CDR3 consists of 14 residues. The CDR3 DNA follows: TGCGCCAGCAGTCAATCGCCAGGGGGCTACGAGCAGTACTTC. Residues: CASSQSPGGYEQYF.

This sequence joins TRBV5-8 and TRBJ1-5, with D hard to call. Germline lookup yields CDR1 SGHTS and CDR2 YDEGEE. V lost 0 bases and J 7 bases, leaving 8 bases between the germline ends. CDR3 length equals 13 residues. CDR3 in amino acids: CASSLVTYQPQHF. CDR3 sequence (DNA): TGTGCCAGCAGCTTGGTAACATACCAGCCCCAGCATTTT.

The CDR3 nucleotides read TGTGCCAGCAGCTATGGACTAATGAAAGAGACCCAGTACTTC. Translation gives CASSYGLMKETQYF. The chain is built from TRBV7-9 and TRBJ2-5; D is possibly TRBD2 (6 bases). CDR1 SEHNR and CDR2 FQNEAQ come from the germline V gene (reference sequence). The CDR3 runs to 14 residues. Trimming shortened V by 4 bases and J by 3 bases, and 12 bases separated the two germline ends. Combining the CDR3 with reference TRBV7-9 and TRBJ2-5 gives the whole variable domain DTGVSQNPRHKITKRGQNVTFRCDPISEHNRLYWYRQTLGQGPEFLTYFQNEAQLEKSRLLSDRFSAERPKGSFSTLEIQRTEQGDSAMYLCASSYGLMKETQYFGPGTRLLVL.

The chain recombines TRBV6-6 with TRBJ1-1; TRBD1 is a possible D gene (6 bases). The CDR3 extends over 16 amino acids. Deletions cut 6 bases from V and 1 base from J, with 18 bases between. Germline-derived CDR1 and CDR2 are MNHNY and SVGAGI (reference sequence). CDR3 nucleotides: TGTGCCAGCAGCCAAATAAACCGGGGGGCGAACACTGAAGCTTTCTTT. This sequence encodes CASSQINRGANTEAFF.

This chain uses TRBV5-8 with TRBJ1-5; D may be TRBD1 (5 bases). Germline values: CDR1 SGHTS, CDR2 YDEGEE. V was cut by 4 bases and J by 4 bases, with 18 bases left in between. CDR3 size: 16 residues. Here the CDR3 reads CASSLWGGRENQPQHF. The CDR3 DNA follows: TGTGCCAGCAGCCTTTGGGGGGGAAGGGAAAATCAGCCCCAGCATTTT.

This sequence joins TRBV2 and TRBJ1-5, with TRBD1 matching over 10 bases. The J segment lost 6 bases and the V segment lost 6 bases, leaving 2 bases of the junction unmatched. The CDR3 contains 13 residues. Germline V gene lookup returns CDR1 SNHLY and CDR2 FYNNEI. CDR3 nucleotides: TGTGCCAGCAGAGGACAGGGGGTTCAGCCCCAGCATTTT. Amino acid sequence: CASRGQGVQPQHF.

This chain connects TRBV11-3 to TRBJ2-1; D not certain. Germline V gene lookup returns CDR1 SGHNT and CDR2 YENEEA. There are 12 residues in the CDR3. Trimming cost V 4 bases and J 9 bases, with 10 bases left between them. The CDR3: CASSSWAGEQFF. The DNA for the CDR3 is TGTGCCAGCAGCTCCTGGGCCGGTGAGCAGTTCTTC.

The V call is TRBV19, the J call TRBJ1-5, with TRBD1 matching 9 bases. Germline V gene sequence: CDR1 LNHDA, CDR2 SQIVND (reference sequence). The CDR3 totals 14 residues. Unmatched junction bases numbered 4, after V lost 3 bases and J lost 7 bases. The DNA for the CDR3 is TGTGCCAGTAGTATCGGGACAGGGCCCCAGCCCCAGCATTTT. Protein product: CASSIGTGPQPQHF.

The rearrangement uses TRBV18 and TRBJ1-2, with 9 positions matching TRBD1. CDR3 length equals 16 residues. J lost 2 bases, V lost 3 bases, and 7 bases had no gene match. Per the germline V gene, CDR1 is KGHSH and CDR2 is LQKENI. This chain's CDR3 is CASSPPETGGNYGYTF. CDR3 DNA: TGTGCCAGCTCACCCCCCGAGACAGGGGGAAACTATGGCTACACCTTC.

This clone came up a few times. The chain joins TRBV27 to TRBJ1-5; D ambiguous. The V gene lost 5 bases and the J gene lost 6 bases, with 14 bases spanning the gap. Germline assignment: CDR1 MNHEY and CDR2 SMNVEV (reference sequence). The CDR3 runs to 14 residues. The chain's CDR3 is CASSKNGLGQPQHF. Here the CDR3 DNA reads TGTGCCAGCAGTAAAAACGGGTTGGGTCAGCCCCAGCATTTT.

V usage is TRBV7-8 and J usage is TRBJ1-1, with 8 nucleotides matching TRBD1. The germline gives CDR1 SGHVS, CDR2 FQNEAQ. Trimming cost V 8 bases and J 5 bases; bases outside gene matches: 4. The CDR3 is 12 residues long. The CDR3 nucleotides are TGTGCCAGCGCCAGGGGGCCTACTGAAGCTTTCTTT. Translation: CASARGPTEAFF.

The V gene is TRBV6-4, the J gene TRBJ1-6; TRBD1 aligns across 10 bases. The CDR3 length is 16 residues. V lost 7 bases to trimming and J lost 10 bases; unmatched junction nucleotides: 13. The germline gives CDR1 MRHNA, CDR2 SNTAGT. CDR3 DNA: TGTGCCAGCACCAAAGGAGGGGGGACAGGGGACTCACCCCTCCACTTT. Protein sequence: CASTKGGGTGDSPLHF.

The gene calls are TRBV3-1 (or the pseudogene TRBV3-2) and TRBJ1-2; possible D gene TRBD1, 5 bases. Per the germline V gene, CDR1 is LGHDT and CDR2 is YNNKEL (reference sequence). The CDR3 consists of 15 residues. V lost 3 bases and J lost 2, with 13 bases in between. CDR3: CASSHPGGANYGYTF. In DNA, the CDR3 is TGTGCCAGCAGCCACCCGGGAGGGGCGAACTATGGCTACACCTTC.

The rearrangement uses TRBV13 and TRBJ1-5; a possible D gene is TRBD1 (6 bases). The CDR3 covers 14 residues. Trimming pared 4 bases from V and 3 bases from J, leaving 10 bases between. Germline CDR1 is PRHDT and CDR2 is FYEKMQ (reference sequence). CDR3 residues: CASSSGQLNQPQHF. CDR3 in DNA: TGTGCCAGCAGCTCTGGACAGCTCAATCAGCCCCAGCATTTT.

The chain is built from TRBV18 and TRBJ2-5; the D gene is possibly TRBD2 (6 bases). Germline values: CDR1 KGHSH, CDR2 LQKENI. V lost 5 bases to trimming and J lost 1 base, with 8 bases between them. The CDR3 has 13 residues. This chain's CDR3 is CASSAGLQETQYF. The CDR3 DNA reads as TGTGCCAGCTCAGCGGGGCTCCAAGAGACCCAGTACTTC.

The chain joins TRBV18 to TRBJ1-1; TRBD1 aligns across 8 bases. The trim removed 1 base at V and 4 bases at J, leaving 8 bases unmatched. The germline gives CDR1 KGHSH, CDR2 LQKENI. CDR3 length equals 16 residues. CDR3 sequence reads: CASSPRGQGGSTEAFF. The CDR3 nucleotides read TGTGCCAGCTCACCACGAGGACAGGGAGGGAGCACTGAAGCTTTCTTT.

This clone occurred once. Here the CDR3 DNA reads TGCGCCAGCAGCTCAGGGACAGACTCTAACTATGGCTACACCTTC. Its translation is CASSSGTDSNYGYTF. The chain uses TRBV5-1 and TRBJ1-2; 7 bases agree with TRBD1. J gave up 0 bases and V 3 bases, and 5 bases lay outside the gene matches. The germline gives CDR1 SGHRS, CDR2 YFSETQ. The CDR3 length is 15 residues.

The chain carries TRBV19 and TRBJ1-1; 10 bases agree with TRBD1. Trimming removed 7 bases from V and 4 bases from J; junction bases left unmatched: 12. CDR1 LNHDA and CDR2 SQIVND come from the germline V gene (reference sequence). The CDR3 covers 16 residues. CDR3 loop: CASNQGRGTGVTEAFF. The CDR3 region has the DNA TGTGCCAGTAACCAGGGCCGAGGGACAGGGGTCACTGAAGCTTTCTTT.

The chain uses TRBV2 and TRBJ1-6, with a possible D match to TRBD1 (5 bases). Trimming stripped 8 bases from V and 7 bases from J, with 9 bases between. CDR1 and CDR2 (germline): SNHLY, FYNNEI. The CDR3 is made up of 12 amino acids. CDR3 sequence (DNA): TGTGCCAGCGGGGAGGGGAATTCACCCCTCCACTTT. This encodes CASGEGNSPLHF.